Here is one T cell receptor beta chain with its context. No antigen is known for it. These data belong to a study of PD-1 blockade in classical Hodgkin lymphoma. Turning to the study itself: Every 2 weeks, patients had 3 mg/kg nivolumab intravenously. The study's findings and limits: The baseline diversity of complete responders showed similarity to that of newly diagnosed patients. Reported baseline diversity: healthy donors highest, relapsed/refractory patients lowest.

Clones were sequenced by immunoSEQ multiplex PCR, and TCRdb holds only the in-frame ones, with some missing. The table lists 95,000 to 100,000 clones, around 88% of them singletons, with about 7.1% in the top ten. Trimming pared 7 bases from V and 4 bases from J, leaving 19 bases between. This CDR3 region has 15 residues. Looked up from germline, CDR1 is SGHAT and CDR2 is FQNNGV. All trial patients relapsed after autologous stem cell transplantation. The clonotype was recovered from a human donor with classical Hodgkin lymphoma. The V gene is TRBV11-2, the J gene TRBJ2-5; TRBD1 is a possible D gene (6 bases). The specimen comprised peripheral blood mononuclear cells (PBMCs), sampled before the second cycle of nivolumab. CDR3 DNA: TGTGCCAGCATGTTACAGGGCGGGTTAGGAGAGACCCAGTACTTC. The encoded protein is CASMLQGGLGETQYF.